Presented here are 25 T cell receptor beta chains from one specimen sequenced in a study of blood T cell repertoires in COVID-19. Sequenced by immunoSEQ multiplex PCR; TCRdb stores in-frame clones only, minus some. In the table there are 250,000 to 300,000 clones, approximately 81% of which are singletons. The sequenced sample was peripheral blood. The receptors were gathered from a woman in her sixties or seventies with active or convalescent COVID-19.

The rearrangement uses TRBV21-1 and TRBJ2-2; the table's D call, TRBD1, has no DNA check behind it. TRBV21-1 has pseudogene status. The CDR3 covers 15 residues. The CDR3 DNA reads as TGTGCCAGCAGCAACAGGGGACGGTACACCGGGGAGCTGTTTTTT. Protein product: CASSNRGRYTGELFF.

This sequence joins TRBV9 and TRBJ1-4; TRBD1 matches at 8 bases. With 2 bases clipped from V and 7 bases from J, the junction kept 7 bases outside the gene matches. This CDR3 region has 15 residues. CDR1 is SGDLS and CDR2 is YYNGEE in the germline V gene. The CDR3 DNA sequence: TGTGCCAGCAGCGTTTTTCCAGGGGGCTCTGAAAAACTGTTTTTT. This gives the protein CASSVFPGGSEKLFF.

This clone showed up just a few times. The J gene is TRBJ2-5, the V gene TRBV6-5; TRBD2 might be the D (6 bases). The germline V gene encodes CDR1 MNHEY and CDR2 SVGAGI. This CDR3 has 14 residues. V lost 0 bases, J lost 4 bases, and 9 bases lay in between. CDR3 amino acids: CASSYSEEGETQYF. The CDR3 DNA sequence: TGTGCCAGCAGTTACTCGGAGGAGGGAGAGACCCAGTACTTC.

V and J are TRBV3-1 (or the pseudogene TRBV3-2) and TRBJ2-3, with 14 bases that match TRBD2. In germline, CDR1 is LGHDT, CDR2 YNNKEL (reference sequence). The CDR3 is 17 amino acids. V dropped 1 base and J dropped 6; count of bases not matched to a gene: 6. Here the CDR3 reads CASSQGLAGGQLDTQYF. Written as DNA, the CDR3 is TGTGCCAGCAGCCAAGGACTAGCGGGGGGGCAATTGGATACGCAGTATTTT.

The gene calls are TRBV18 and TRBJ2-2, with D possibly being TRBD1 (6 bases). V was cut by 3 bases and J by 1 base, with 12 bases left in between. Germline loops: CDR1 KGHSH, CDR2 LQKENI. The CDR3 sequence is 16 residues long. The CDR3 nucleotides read TGTGCCAGCTCACCCCGAGGACAGTTGAACACCGGGGAGCTGTTTTTT. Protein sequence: CASSPRGQLNTGELFF. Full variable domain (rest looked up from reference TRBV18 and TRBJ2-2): NAGVMQNPRHLVRRRGQEARLRCSPMKGHSHVYWYRQLPEEGLKFMVYLQKENIIDESGMPKERFSAEFPKEGPSILRIQQVVRGDSAAYFCASSPRGQLNTGELFFGEGSRLTVL.

This CDR3 is CASSRDGHGTDTQYF. The CDR3 DNA reads TGTGCCAGCAGCCGCGACGGACACGGGACAGATACGCAGTATTTT. The rearrangement links TRBV14 to TRBJ2-3; a weak D match, TRBD1 (5 bases). V was shortened by 4 bases and J by 3 bases, with 14 bases between the two germline ends. This CDR3 region has 15 residues. Germline lookup yields CDR1 SGHDN and CDR2 FVKESK.

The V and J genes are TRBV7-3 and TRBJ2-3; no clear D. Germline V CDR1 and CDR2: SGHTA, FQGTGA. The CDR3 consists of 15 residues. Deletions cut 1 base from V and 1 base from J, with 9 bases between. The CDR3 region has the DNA TGTGCCAGCAGCTTAAGGTCCTCAGGCACAGATACGCAGTATTTT. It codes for CASSLRSSGTDTQYF.

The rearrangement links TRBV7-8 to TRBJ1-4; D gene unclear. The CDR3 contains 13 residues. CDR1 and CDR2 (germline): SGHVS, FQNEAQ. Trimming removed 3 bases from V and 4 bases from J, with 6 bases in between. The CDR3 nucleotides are TGTGCCAGCAGCTTCGGGGTTAATGAAAAACTGTTTTTT. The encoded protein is CASSFGVNEKLFF.

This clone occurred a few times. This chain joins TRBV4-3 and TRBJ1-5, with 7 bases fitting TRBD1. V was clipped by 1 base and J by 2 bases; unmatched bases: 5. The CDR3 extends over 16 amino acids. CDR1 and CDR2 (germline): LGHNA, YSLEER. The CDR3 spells CASSQATGRGNQPQHF. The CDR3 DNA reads TGCGCCAGCAGCCAAGCGACAGGGAGAGGCAATCAGCCCCAGCATTTT.

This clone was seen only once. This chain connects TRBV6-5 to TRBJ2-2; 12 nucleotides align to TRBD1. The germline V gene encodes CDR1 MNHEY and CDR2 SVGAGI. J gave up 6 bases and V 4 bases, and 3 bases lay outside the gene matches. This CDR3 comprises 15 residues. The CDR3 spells CASSSGTGGAGELFF. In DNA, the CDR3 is TGTGCCAGCAGTTCCGGGACAGGGGGCGCCGGGGAGCTGTTTTTT.

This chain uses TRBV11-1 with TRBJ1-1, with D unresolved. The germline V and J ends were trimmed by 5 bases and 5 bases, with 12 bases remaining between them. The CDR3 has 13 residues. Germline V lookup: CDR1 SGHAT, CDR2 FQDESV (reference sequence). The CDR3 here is CASSLAARTEAFF. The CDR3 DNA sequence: TGTGCCAGCAGCCTCGCCGCACGGACTGAAGCTTTCTTT.

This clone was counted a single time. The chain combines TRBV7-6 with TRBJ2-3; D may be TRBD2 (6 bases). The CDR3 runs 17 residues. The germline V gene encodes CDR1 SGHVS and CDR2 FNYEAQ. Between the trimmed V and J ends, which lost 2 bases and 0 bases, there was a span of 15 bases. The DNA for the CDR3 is TGTGCCAGCAGCTTACAGTTGGCGGAGGGGAGCACAGATACGCAGTATTTT. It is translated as CASSLQLAEGSTDTQYF.

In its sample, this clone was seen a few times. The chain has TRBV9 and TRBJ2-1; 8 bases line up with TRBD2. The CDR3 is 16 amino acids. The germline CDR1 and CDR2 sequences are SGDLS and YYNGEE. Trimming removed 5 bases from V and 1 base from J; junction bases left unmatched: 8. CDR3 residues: CASSPLAGGSYNEQFF. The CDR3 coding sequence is TGTGCCAGCAGTCCCCTCGCGGGGGGTTCCTACAATGAGCAGTTCTTC.

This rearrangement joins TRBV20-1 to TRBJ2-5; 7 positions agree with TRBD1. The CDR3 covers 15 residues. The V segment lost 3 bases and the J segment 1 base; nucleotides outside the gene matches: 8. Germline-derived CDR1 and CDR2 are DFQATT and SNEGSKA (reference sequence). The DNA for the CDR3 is TGCAGTGCTAGTAGGCGACAGGGATTCCAAGAGACCCAGTACTTC. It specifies CSASRRQGFQETQYF.

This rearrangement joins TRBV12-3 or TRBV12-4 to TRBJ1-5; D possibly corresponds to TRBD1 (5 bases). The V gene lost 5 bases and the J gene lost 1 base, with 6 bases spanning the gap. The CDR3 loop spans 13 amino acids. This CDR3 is CASSRQSNQPQHF. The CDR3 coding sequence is TGTGCCAGCAGTCGACAGAGCAATCAGCCCCAGCATTTT.

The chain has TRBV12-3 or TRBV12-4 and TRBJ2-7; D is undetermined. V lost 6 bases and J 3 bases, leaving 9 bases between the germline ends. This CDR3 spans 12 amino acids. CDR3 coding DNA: TGTGCCAGCAGCCCCACCAGCTACGAGCAGTACTTC. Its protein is CASSPTSYEQYF.

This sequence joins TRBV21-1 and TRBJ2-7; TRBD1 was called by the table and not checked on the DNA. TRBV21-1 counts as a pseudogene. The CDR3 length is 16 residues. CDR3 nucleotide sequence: TGTGCCAGCACCCCCCGCGGACAGGGAGGCTCCTACGAGCAGTACTTC. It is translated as CASTPRGQGGSYEQYF.

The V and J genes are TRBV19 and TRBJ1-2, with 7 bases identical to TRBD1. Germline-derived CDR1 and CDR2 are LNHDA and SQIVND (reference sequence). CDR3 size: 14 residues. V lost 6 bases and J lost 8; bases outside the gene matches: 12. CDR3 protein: CASSPQQGTGGYTF. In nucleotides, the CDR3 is TGTGCCAGTAGCCCCCAACAGGGGACGGGGGGCTACACCTTC.

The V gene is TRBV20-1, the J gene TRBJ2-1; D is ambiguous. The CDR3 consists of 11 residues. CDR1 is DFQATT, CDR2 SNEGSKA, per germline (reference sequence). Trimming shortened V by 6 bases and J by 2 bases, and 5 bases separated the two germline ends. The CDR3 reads CSAAAYNEQFF. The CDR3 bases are TGCAGTGCGGCGGCCTACAATGAGCAGTTCTTC.

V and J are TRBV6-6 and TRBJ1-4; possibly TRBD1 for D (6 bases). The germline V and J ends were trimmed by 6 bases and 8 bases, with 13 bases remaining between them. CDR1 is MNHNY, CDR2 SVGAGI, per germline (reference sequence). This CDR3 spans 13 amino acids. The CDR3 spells CASSRGRTEKLFF. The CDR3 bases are TGTGCCAGCAGCAGGGGCCGGACGGAAAAACTGTTTTTT.

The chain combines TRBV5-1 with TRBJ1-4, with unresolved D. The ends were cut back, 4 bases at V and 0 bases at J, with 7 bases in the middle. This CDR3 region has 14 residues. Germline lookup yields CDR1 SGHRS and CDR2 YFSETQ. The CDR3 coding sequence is TGCGCCAGCAGCCCGCAGGCAACTAATGAAAAACTGTTTTTT. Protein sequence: CASSPQATNEKLFF.

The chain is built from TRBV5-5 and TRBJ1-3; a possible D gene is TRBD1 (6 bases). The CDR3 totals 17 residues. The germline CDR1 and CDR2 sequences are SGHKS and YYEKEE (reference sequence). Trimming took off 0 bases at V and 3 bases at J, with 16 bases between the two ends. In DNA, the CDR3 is TGTGCCAGCAGCTTGGAGGGGGAAAGAAGGGGTGGAAACACCATATATTTT. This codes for CASSLEGERRGGNTIYF. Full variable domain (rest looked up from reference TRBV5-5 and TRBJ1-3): DAGVTQSPTHLIKTRGQQVTLRCSPISGHKSVSWYQQVLGQGPQFIFQYYEKEERGRGNFPDRFSARQFPNYSSELNVNALLLGDSALYLCASSLEGERRGGNTIYFGEGSWLTVV.

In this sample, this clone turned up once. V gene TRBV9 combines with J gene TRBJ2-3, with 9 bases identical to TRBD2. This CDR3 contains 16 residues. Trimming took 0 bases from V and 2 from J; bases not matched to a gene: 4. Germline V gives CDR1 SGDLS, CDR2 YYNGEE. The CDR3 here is CASSVGSGGVTDTQYF. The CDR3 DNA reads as TGTGCCAGCAGCGTAGGTAGCGGGGGCGTCACAGATACGCAGTATTTT.

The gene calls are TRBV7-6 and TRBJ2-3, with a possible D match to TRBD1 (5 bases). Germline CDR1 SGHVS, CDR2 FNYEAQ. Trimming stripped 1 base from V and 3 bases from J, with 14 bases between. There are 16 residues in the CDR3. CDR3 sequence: CASSLELGPVTDTQYF. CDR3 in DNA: TGTGCCAGCAGCTTAGAGCTGGGGCCGGTAACAGATACGCAGTATTTT.

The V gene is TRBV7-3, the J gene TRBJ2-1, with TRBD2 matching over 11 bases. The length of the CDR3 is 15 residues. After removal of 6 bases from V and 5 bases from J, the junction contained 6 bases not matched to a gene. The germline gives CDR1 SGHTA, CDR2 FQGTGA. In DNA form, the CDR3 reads TGTGCCAGCAGGTTTAGCGGGGGGGCGAACAATGAGCAGTTCTTC. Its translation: CASRFSGGANNEQFF.